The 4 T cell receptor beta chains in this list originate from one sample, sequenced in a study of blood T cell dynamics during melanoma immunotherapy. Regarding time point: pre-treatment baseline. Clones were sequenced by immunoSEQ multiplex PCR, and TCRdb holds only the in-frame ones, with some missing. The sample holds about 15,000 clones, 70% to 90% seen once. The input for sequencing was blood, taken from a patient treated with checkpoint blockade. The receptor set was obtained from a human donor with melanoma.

CDR3 loop: CASSMNGRGATGEPQHF. The DNA of the CDR3 is TGTGCCAGCAGCATGAACGGCAGGGGGGCCACGGGGGAGCCCCAGCATTTT. V is TRBV21-1 and J is TRBJ1-5; the table's TRBD1 call for D was not verified on the DNA. TRBV21-1 is a pseudogene. CDR3 length: 17 residues.

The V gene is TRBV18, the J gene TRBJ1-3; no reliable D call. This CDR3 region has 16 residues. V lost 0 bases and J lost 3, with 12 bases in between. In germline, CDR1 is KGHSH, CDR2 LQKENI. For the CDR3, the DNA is TGTGCCAGCTCACCACCGCTTAGACACCATGGAAACACCATATATTTT. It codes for CASSPPLRHHGNTIYF.

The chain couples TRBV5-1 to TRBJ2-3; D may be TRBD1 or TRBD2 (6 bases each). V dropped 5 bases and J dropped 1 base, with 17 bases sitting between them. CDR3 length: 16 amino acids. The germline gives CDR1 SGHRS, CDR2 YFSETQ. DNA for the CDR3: TGCGCCAGCAGTTCCCCCGGGGGCGCGGGCACAGATACGCAGTATTTT. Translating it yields CASSSPGGAGTDTQYF.

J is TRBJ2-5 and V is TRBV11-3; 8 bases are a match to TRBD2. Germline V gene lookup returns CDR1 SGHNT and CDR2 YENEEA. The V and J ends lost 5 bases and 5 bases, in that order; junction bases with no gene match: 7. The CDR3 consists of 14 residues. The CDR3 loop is CASSDGGASETQYF. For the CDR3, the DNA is TGTGCCAGCAGCGACGGGGGGGCCTCGGAGACCCAGTACTTC.